A selection of T cell receptor beta chains follows, all from one sample in a study of T cell responses to AZD1222 COVID-19 vaccine. The protocol was immunoSEQ multiplex PCR, while the TCRdb copy is restricted to in-frame clones and leaves out a portion. The data contain approximately 100,000 clones, around nine tenths of them singletons. The specimen comprised peripheral blood, sampled on day 0 of AZD1222 vaccination. The receptor source for this set is an adult in good health. Each CDR3 is given with its conserved first and last residue. The order of the fields is D gene, V gene, J gene, clone size, CDR3 protein, CDR3 DNA. The D gene is left open where the match is weak. Rows give clone size only sometimes, using once, few, many, or a class for an expanded clone.

D gene: -
V gene: TRBV15
J gene: TRBJ2-3
clone size: once
CDR3 protein: CATSRGKGGGTDTQYF
CDR3 DNA: TGTGCCACCAGCAGAGGAAAAGGGGGGGGCACAGATACGCAGTATTTT

D gene: -
V gene: TRBV29-1
J gene: TRBJ1-2
clone size: -
CDR3 protein: CSVAWGDYGYTF
CDR3 DNA: TGCAGCGTTGCTTGGGGGGACTATGGCTACACCTTC

D gene: TRBD1
V gene: TRBV7-2
J gene: TRBJ2-7
clone size: once
CDR3 protein: CASSSGKGAWEQYF
CDR3 DNA: TGTGCCAGCAGCTCCGGAAAGGGGGCCTGGGAGCAGTACTTC

D gene: TRBD1
V gene: TRBV6-2/TRBV6-3
J gene: TRBJ2-5
clone size: -
CDR3 protein: CASSYQTTGQETQYF
CDR3 DNA: TGTGCCAGCAGTTACCAAACGACAGGGCAAGAGACCCAGTACTTC

D gene: -
V gene: TRBV6-5
J gene: TRBJ2-1
clone size: -
CDR3 protein: CASSYSGNEQFF
CDR3 DNA: TGTGCCAGCAGTTACTCGGGGAATGAGCAGTTCTTC

D gene: -
V gene: TRBV18
J gene: TRBJ2-1
clone size: -
CDR3 protein: CASSARAWGQFF
CDR3 DNA: TGTGCCAGCTCAGCCCGGGCCTGGGGGCAGTTCTTC

D gene: -
V gene: TRBV18
J gene: TRBJ1-2
clone size: -
CDR3 protein: CASSPGEHYGYTF
CDR3 DNA: TGTGCCAGCTCACCAGGAGAGCACTATGGCTACACCTTC

D gene: TRBD1
V gene: TRBV5-1
J gene: TRBJ1-5
clone size: few
CDR3 protein: CASSLEGTVYQPQHF
CDR3 DNA: TGCGCCAGCAGCTTGGAGGGGACAGTTTATCAGCCCCAGCATTTT

D gene: -
V gene: TRBV19
J gene: TRBJ2-3
clone size: once
CDR3 protein: CASSLHTDTQYF
CDR3 DNA: TGTGCCAGTAGTTTACACACAGATACGCAGTATTTT

D gene: TRBD1
V gene: TRBV23-1
J gene: TRBJ2-7
clone size: -
CDR3 protein: CASTPRQGSHEQYF
CDR3 DNA: TGCGCCAGCACCCCCCGACAGGGGAGCCACGAGCAGTACTTC

D gene: -
V gene: TRBV5-5
J gene: TRBJ1-1
clone size: -
CDR3 protein: CASSFVSQSNTEAFF
CDR3 DNA: TGTGCCAGCAGCTTTGTTAGTCAGTCGAACACTGAAGCTTTCTTT

D gene: TRBD2
V gene: TRBV27
J gene: TRBJ2-2
clone size: -
CDR3 protein: CASSPQLAGAGELFF
CDR3 DNA: TGTGCCAGCAGTCCCCAACTAGCGGGGGCCGGGGAGCTGTTTTTT

D gene: TRBD1
V gene: TRBV5-1
J gene: TRBJ2-7
clone size: -
CDR3 protein: CASSFQTGPYEQYF
CDR3 DNA: TGCGCCAGCAGCTTCCAGACAGGGCCCTACGAGCAGTACTTC

D gene: TRBD2
V gene: TRBV9
J gene: TRBJ2-3
clone size: -
CDR3 protein: CASSVEAGPPDTQYF
CDR3 DNA: TGTGCCAGCAGCGTAGAAGCGGGGCCACCAGATACGCAGTATTTT

D gene: TRBD1
V gene: TRBV5-4
J gene: TRBJ1-1
clone size: -
CDR3 protein: CAAGIDRVNTEAFF
CDR3 DNA: TGTGCCGCAGGAATTGACAGGGTGAACACTGAAGCTTTCTTT

D gene: TRBD1
V gene: TRBV9
J gene: TRBJ1-1
clone size: -
CDR3 protein: CASSVGTLGNRGAFF
CDR3 DNA: TGTGCCAGCAGCGTCGGGACACTGGGGAACAGGGGAGCTTTCTTT

D gene: TRBD1
V gene: TRBV11-2
J gene: TRBJ1-4
clone size: -
CDR3 protein: CASSLTGGNEKLFF
CDR3 DNA: TGTGCCAGCAGCCTTACAGGGGGAAATGAAAAACTGTTTTTT

D gene: TRBD1
V gene: TRBV5-6
J gene: TRBJ2-7
clone size: -
CDR3 protein: CASSSFGQAGKQYF
CDR3 DNA: TGTGCCAGCAGCTCATTTGGACAGGCCGGGAAGCAGTACTTC

D gene: -
V gene: TRBV3-1/TRBV3-2
J gene: TRBJ2-5
clone size: -
CDR3 protein: CASRMMGEETQYF
CDR3 DNA: TGTGCCAGCAGGATGATGGGGGAAGAGACCCAGTACTTC

D gene: -
V gene: TRBV7-9
J gene: TRBJ1-6
clone size: once
CDR3 protein: CASSLDGVSNSPLHF
CDR3 DNA: TGTGCCAGCAGCCTGGATGGGGTAAGCAATTCACCCCTCCACTTT

D gene: -
V gene: TRBV9
J gene: TRBJ1-2
clone size: -
CDR3 protein: CASSVQVGPTNYGYTF
CDR3 DNA: TGTGCCAGCAGCGTACAAGTGGGCCCCACTAACTATGGCTACACCTTC

D gene: TRBD1
V gene: TRBV10-3
J gene: TRBJ2-7
clone size: -
CDR3 protein: CAIKDRDSYEQYF
CDR3 DNA: TGTGCCATCAAGGACAGGGACTCCTACGAGCAGTACTTC

D gene: TRBD1
V gene: TRBV24-1
J gene: TRBJ1-1
clone size: few
CDR3 protein: CATSGQGAEAFF
CDR3 DNA: TGTGCCACCAGTGGGCAGGGGGCTGAAGCTTTCTTT

D gene: TRBD1
V gene: TRBV11-1
J gene: TRBJ1-5
clone size: -
CDR3 protein: CASSRDSNQPQHF
CDR3 DNA: TGTGCCAGCAGCCGGGACAGTAATCAGCCCCAGCATTTT

D gene: -
V gene: TRBV3-1/TRBV3-2
J gene: TRBJ1-1
clone size: once
CDR3 protein: CASSQDLGGGEVTEAFF
CDR3 DNA: TGTGCCAGCAGCCAAGATTTGGGGGGGGGCGAGGTCACTGAAGCTTTCTTT

D gene: -
V gene: TRBV19
J gene: TRBJ1-2
clone size: -
CDR3 protein: CASSIPRSGLGGYTF
CDR3 DNA: TGTGCCAGTAGTATCCCCCGGTCGGGACTAGGCGGCTACACCTTC

D gene: -
V gene: TRBV6-5
J gene: TRBJ1-1
clone size: -
CDR3 protein: CASSYGAGFENTEAFF
CDR3 DNA: TGTGCCAGCAGTTATGGGGCAGGATTTGAAAACACTGAAGCTTTCTTT

D gene: -
V gene: TRBV7-6
J gene: TRBJ1-6
clone size: -
CDR3 protein: CASSPRSSYNSPLHF
CDR3 DNA: TGTGCCAGCAGCCCACGGAGTTCCTATAATTCACCCCTCCACTTT

D gene: -
V gene: TRBV6-6
J gene: TRBJ1-5
clone size: -
CDR3 protein: CASSYEDQPQHF
CDR3 DNA: TGTGCCAGCAGTTACGAGGATCAGCCCCAGCATTTT

D gene: -
V gene: TRBV11-1
J gene: TRBJ2-3
clone size: -
CDR3 protein: CASSLLAVTQRRAQYF
CDR3 DNA: TGTGCCAGCAGCCTATTAGCGGTTACCCAGAGACGTGCGCAGTATTTT

D gene: -
V gene: TRBV5-8
J gene: TRBJ2-3
clone size: -
CDR3 protein: CASSLRGTDTQYF
CDR3 DNA: TGTGCCAGCAGCTTGCGAGGGACAGATACGCAGTATTTT